Listed below are T cell receptor beta chains from one sample, sequenced in a study of regulatory and conventional T cells in RAG deficiency. Profiled with immunoSEQ multiplex PCR; TCRdb holds only in-frame clones, not every one. Of approximately 8,100 clones in the sample, around 82% were seen once. This sample was also put to use in a study of regulatory T cells.

Sample: CD8+ T cells sorted from blood. The receptors were sampled from a human donor in good health. CDR3s include the opening cysteine and the closing phenylalanine or tryptophan. Fields, in order: D gene, J gene, V gene, clone size, CDR3 protein, CDR3 DNA. A D gene is named only where the DNA matches it firmly. Some rows have no size entry. The others give once, few or many, or a class for an expanded clone.

NA | TRBJ2-1 | TRBV5-1 | NA | CASSLRSYNEQFF | TGCGCCAGCAGCTTGCGCAGCTACAATGAGCAGTTCTTC
TRBD1 | TRBJ1-2 | TRBV7-6 | medium-sized | CASSPLDRVYGYTF | TGTGCCAGCAGCCCCCTAGACAGGGTCTATGGCTACACCTTC
NA | TRBJ1-3 | TRBV10-1 | NA | CASDTGPSSGNTIYF | TGCGCCAGTGATACAGGCCCAAGCTCTGGAAACACCATATATTTT
NA | TRBJ2-7 | TRBV18 | NA | CASSPWGGGEYEQYF | TGTGCCAGCTCACCATGGGGCGGAGGGGAGTACGAGCAGTACTTC
NA | TRBJ2-7 | TRBV5-1 | once | CASSGLRGYSYEQYF | TGTGCCAGCAGCGGACTACGGGGGTACTCCTACGAGCAGTACTTC
NA | TRBJ1-2 | TRBV27 | NA | CASSLGQNYGYTF | TGTGCCAGCAGTTTAGGACAGAACTATGGCTACACCTTC
NA | TRBJ2-7 | TRBV9 | NA | CASSPDSFYEQYF | TGTGCCAGCAGCCCTGACAGCTTCTACGAGCAGTACTTC
TRBD2 | TRBJ2-1 | TRBV9 | once | CASSAGGSSYNEQFF | TGTGCCAGCAGCGCGGGGGGGAGCTCCTACAATGAGCAGTTCTTC
NA | TRBJ1-3 | TRBV4-2 | NA | CASSQDSLRSGNTIYF | TGTGCCAGCAGCCAAGATAGTTTGCGCTCTGGAAACACCATATATTTT
NA | TRBJ2-7 | TRBV7-9 | NA | CASSLDRREQDF | TGTGCCAGCAGCTTAGATCGGCGGGAACAGGACTTC
TRBD1 | TRBJ2-1 | TRBV19 | NA | CASSIQGADNEQFF | TGTGCCAGTAGTATACAGGGGGCGGACAATGAGCAGTTCTTC
TRBD2 | TRBJ2-1 | TRBV7-9 | once | CASSLMGLAKYNEQFF | TGTGCCAGCAGCTTAATGGGACTAGCGAAATACAATGAGCAGTTCTTC
NA | TRBJ1-2 | TRBV4-1 | few | CASSQYWGRTPDDGYTF | TGCGCCAGCAGCCAGTACTGGGGTAGAACCCCGGACGATGGCTACACCTTC
NA | TRBJ1-5 | TRBV19 | NA | CASSIRGSYQPQHF | TGTGCCAGTAGTATCAGGGGTTCGTACCAGCCCCAGCATTTT